This record covers a single T cell receptor beta chain. Some clones are missing from TCRdb's copy, which holds only in-frame ones; the method was immunoSEQ multiplex PCR. The sample contains 30,000 to 35,000 clones, around 96% of which appear only once. Latent tuberculosis screening used tuberculin skin test and IGRA at entry. Trimming took 3 bases from V and 3 from J, leaving 6 bases between them. The CDR3 contains 12 residues. Germline V gene lookup returns CDR1 KGHSH and CDR2 LQKENI. The sample is drawn from a study of T cells in tuberculosis. The sequenced sample consisted of PBMCs. The clonotype comes from a donor between 10 and 29 years old with latent tuberculosis or without tuberculosis infection. The chain has TRBV18 and TRBJ2-7; the D is unclear. The CDR3 bases are TGTGCCAGCTCACCGTCCAACTACGAGCAGTACTTC. Its protein product is CASSPSNYEQYF.